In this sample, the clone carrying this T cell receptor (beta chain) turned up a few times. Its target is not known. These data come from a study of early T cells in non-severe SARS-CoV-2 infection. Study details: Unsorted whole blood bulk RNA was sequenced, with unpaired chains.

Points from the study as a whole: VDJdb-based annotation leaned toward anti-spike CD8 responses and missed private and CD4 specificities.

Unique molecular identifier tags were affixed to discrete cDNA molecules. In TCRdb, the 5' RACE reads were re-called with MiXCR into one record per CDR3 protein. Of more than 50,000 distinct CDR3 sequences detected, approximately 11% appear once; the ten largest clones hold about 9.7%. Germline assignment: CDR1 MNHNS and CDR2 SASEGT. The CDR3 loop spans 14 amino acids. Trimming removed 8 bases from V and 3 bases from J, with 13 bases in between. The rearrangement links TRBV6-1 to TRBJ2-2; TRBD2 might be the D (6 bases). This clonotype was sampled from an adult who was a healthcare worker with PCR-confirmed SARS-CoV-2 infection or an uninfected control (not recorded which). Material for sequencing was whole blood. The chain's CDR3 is CASVPGLYTGELFF. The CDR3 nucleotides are TGTGCCAGCGTCCCGGGACTCTACACCGGGGAGCTGTTTTTT.